Shown below are 20 T cell receptor beta chains from a single sample sequenced in a study of shared clonotypes between healthy human individuals (dated by TCRdb to about 2020). CD8 naive samples consisted of CD45RO-negative cells that were positively selected for CCR7, yielding a CD45RA+CCR7+ population without TemRA cells. Receptor amplification or capture employed the immunoSEQ multiplex PCR assay. TCRdb re-hosts the immuneACCESS table, in-frame sequences only. Its copies lack some clones; in the studies checked, an unresolved V gene accounts for under half of them, and the cause for the rest is not known. For this sample the table gives some 740,000 clones, of which 92% were detected only once. Approximately 25% of the sample belongs to the ten largest clones. Specimen: naive CD8+ T cells sorted from blood. The cell subset or site label of this sample denotes: CD45RA+CCR7+. Receptors were obtained from a man younger than 45 in good health.

The rearrangement links TRBV15 to TRBJ2-3; no clear D gene. Trimming stripped 2 bases from V and 0 bases from J, with 6 bases between. There are 14 residues in the CDR3. Germline V gene sequence: CDR1 LNHNV, CDR2 YYDKDF (reference sequence). The CDR3 nucleotides read TGTGCCACCAGCAGACCGGACAGCACAGATACGCAGTATTTT. The encoded protein is CATSRPDSTDTQYF.

The genes are TRBV9 and TRBJ2-1, with no clear D. The CDR3 has 13 amino acids. Germline lookup yields CDR1 SGDLS and CDR2 YYNGEE. The V and J ends lost 1 base and 6 bases respectively, with 8 bases between them. The CDR3 reads CASSVPPFNEQFF. Here the CDR3 DNA reads TGTGCCAGCAGCGTACCGCCTTTCAATGAGCAGTTCTTC.

V gene TRBV7-9 combines with J gene TRBJ2-7, with 10 bases fitting TRBD1. V shed 3 bases and J 6 bases; nucleotides not matched to a gene: 8. Germline values: CDR1 SEHNR, CDR2 FQNEAQ (reference sequence). This CDR3 has 15 amino acids. Here the CDR3 DNA reads TGTGCCAGCAGCTTGGGGACAGGGGTAGTGGTCGAGCAGTACTTC. Protein product: CASSLGTGVVVEQYF.

The chain recombines TRBV28 with TRBJ2-7; 8 positions match TRBD1. CDR3 length equals 17 residues. V dropped 5 bases and J dropped 4; count of bases not matched to a gene: 16. Germline CDR1 MDHEN, CDR2 SYDVKM. The CDR3 DNA reads as TGTGCCAGCAGTACCCCGGACAGGGACGAGGCGTCGTACGAGCAGTACTTC. Translated, it gives CASSTPDRDEASYEQYF.

Only one count was recorded for this clone. V is TRBV4-3 and J is TRBJ1-2; D uncertain. This CDR3 spans 17 amino acids. V was clipped by 0 bases and J by 0 bases, with 14 bases between them. Germline V lookup: CDR1 LGHNA, CDR2 YSLEER. DNA of the CDR3: TGCGCCAGCAGCCAAGATTTTGGGCCGATAACTAACTATGGCTACACCTTC. Amino acid sequence: CASSQDFGPITNYGYTF.

The chain links TRBV27 to TRBJ2-7, with D perhaps TRBD1 (5 bases). The CDR3 runs 14 residues. CDR1 and CDR2 from the germline V gene are MNHEY and SMNVEV (reference sequence). Trimming took 1 base from V and 2 from J, leaving 9 bases between them. CDR3 protein: CASSLFTGTYEQYF. The CDR3 DNA reads TGTGCCAGCAGTTTATTTACAGGTACCTACGAGCAGTACTTC.

CDR3 DNA sequence: TGTGCCAGCAGCCGTCGACTCCACAATGAGCAGTTCTTC. It encodes CASSRRLHNEQFF. This chain links TRBV11-2 with TRBJ2-1; D gene uncertain. Trimming removed 5 bases from V and 5 bases from J, with 10 bases in between. Germline V gene sequence: CDR1 SGHAT, CDR2 FQNNGV. The CDR3 sequence is 13 residues long. The whole variable domain, remainder taken from reference TRBV11-2 and TRBJ2-1, is EAGVAQSPRYKIIEKRQSVAFWCNPISGHATLYWYQQILGQGPKLLIQFQNNGVVDDSQLPKDRFSAERLKGVDSTLKIQPAKLEDSAVYLCASSRRLHNEQFFGPGTRLTVL.

This clone appeared once. The V and J genes are TRBV6-5 and TRBJ1-3; 7 bases line up with TRBD1. The V and J ends lost 6 bases and 7 bases, in that order; junction bases with no gene match: 9. The CDR3 length is 14 residues. The germline gives CDR1 MNHEY, CDR2 SVGAGI. In DNA, the CDR3 is TGTGCCAGCAGACCACAGGGGATCGGGAACACCATATATTTT. Its protein product is CASRPQGIGNTIYF.

The chain couples TRBV30 to TRBJ1-1, with a possible D match to TRBD1 (6 bases). V lost 3 bases, J lost 4 bases, and 12 bases lay in between. This CDR3 contains 13 residues. The germline V gene has CDR1 GTSNPN and CDR2 SVGIG (reference sequence). CDR3 residues: CAWSTGSGTEAFF. In nucleotides, the CDR3 is TGTGCCTGGAGCACAGGGTCGGGCACTGAAGCTTTCTTT.

This clone has just one count. The gene calls are TRBV7-8 and TRBJ2-7; D unresolved. Germline V gene data show CDR1 as SGHVS and CDR2 as FQNEAQ. V was shortened by 2 bases and J by 0 bases, with 11 bases between the two germline ends. The CDR3 is 15 amino acids. The CDR3 protein is CASSLSPLSSYEQYF. The CDR3 DNA reads as TGTGCCAGCAGCTTAAGTCCCCTGAGCTCCTACGAGCAGTACTTC. Full variable domain (remainder filled in from reference TRBV7-8 and TRBJ2-7): GAGVSQSPRYKVAKRGQDVALRCDPISGHVSLFWYQQALGQGPEFLTYFQNEAQLDKSGLPSDRFFAERPEGSVSTLKIQRTQQEDSAVYLCASSLSPLSSYEQYFGPGTRLTVT.

The chain links TRBV10-1 to TRBJ2-7; 7 nucleotides match TRBD1. The CDR3 has 13 residues. V dropped 10 bases and J dropped 4; count of bases not matched to a gene: 10. Germline-derived CDR1 and CDR2 are WNHNN and SYGVQD (reference sequence). CDR3: CATIGQGDYEQYF. CDR3 sequence (DNA): TGCGCCACCATCGGCCAGGGGGATTACGAGCAGTACTTC.

The CDR3 loop is CASSLSYSNQPQHF. CDR3 nucleotide sequence: TGTGCCAGCAGTTTAAGTTATAGCAATCAGCCCCAGCATTTT. The chain has TRBV28 and TRBJ1-5; D not certain. Per the germline V gene, CDR1 is MDHEN and CDR2 is SYDVKM. This CDR3 is built from 14 residues. Trimming stripped 2 bases from V and 0 bases from J, with 5 bases between.

The chain joins TRBV5-1 to TRBJ2-7; D is ambiguous. From germline, CDR1 is SGHRS and CDR2 YFSETQ. The ends were cut back, 4 bases at V and 2 bases at J, with 16 bases in the middle. The CDR3 covers 15 residues. The CDR3 DNA reads as TGCGCCAGCAGCCCGGCCGGTGACACACCCTACGAGCAGTACTTC. Translated: CASSPAGDTPYEQYF.

The V and J genes are TRBV4-1 and TRBJ2-7, with TRBD1 matching over 7 bases. Germline V gene sequence: CDR1 MGHRA, CDR2 YSYEKL. V trimming: 0 bases; J trimming: 2 bases; junction bases outside the gene matches: 7. The length of the CDR3 is 16 residues. The CDR3 DNA is TGCGCCAGCAGCCAAGAAACTGGGACAGTAGCCTACGAGCAGTACTTC. It is translated as CASSQETGTVAYEQYF.

With regard to this clone: The same CDR3 is also encoded by other DNA sequences in this sample. V gene TRBV2 combines with J gene TRBJ1-1; D perhaps matches TRBD1 (5 bases). V lost 6 bases and J 4 bases, leaving 6 bases between the germline ends. From germline, CDR1 is SNHLY and CDR2 FYNNEI. The CDR3 sequence is 11 residues long. The CDR3: CASRRGTEAFF. The CDR3 coding sequence is TGTGCCAGCAGAAGGGGCACTGAAGCTTTCTTT.

This chain connects TRBV27 to TRBJ2-1; 15 bases line up with TRBD2. After removal of 5 bases from V and 10 bases from J, the junction contained 12 bases not matched to a gene. Germline V gene sequence: CDR1 MNHEY, CDR2 SMNVEV (reference sequence). The CDR3 extends over 17 amino acids. CDR3 nucleotide sequence: TGTGCCAGCAGTCTAGGACTAGCGGGAGGGGTTTATGTCGAGCAGTTCTTC. As protein: CASSLGLAGGVYVEQFF.

This chain connects TRBV9 to TRBJ2-1; TRBD2 matches at 7 bases. Germline V CDR1 and CDR2: SGDLS, YYNGEE. Trimming cost V 3 bases and J 2 bases; bases outside gene matches: 14. CDR3 size: 18 residues. The CDR3 DNA follows: TGTGCCAGCAGCGGGACCCCAATGTTGGGAGGGGCCTACAATGAGCAGTTCTTC. Its protein product is CASSGTPMLGGAYNEQFF.

The chain joins TRBV29-1 to TRBJ1-5; D remains unclear. Germline CDR1 SQVTM, CDR2 ANQGSEA. This CDR3 is built from 12 residues. Trimming left V 0 bases short and J 4 bases short, with 4 bases between. CDR3 amino acids: CSVEDGNQPQHF. The CDR3 nucleotides are TGCAGCGTTGAAGATGGGAATCAGCCCCAGCATTTT.

This clone was seen only a few times. The genes are TRBV27 and TRBJ1-5; 7 nucleotides align to TRBD1. The V and J ends lost 5 bases and 5 bases, in that order; junction bases with no gene match: 12. Germline lookup yields CDR1 MNHEY and CDR2 SMNVEV (reference sequence). The CDR3 spans 16 residues. CDR3 residues: CASSPYGRGFHQPQHF. CDR3 in DNA: TGTGCCAGCAGTCCATATGGCAGGGGGTTCCATCAGCCCCAGCATTTT.

This chain connects TRBV14 to TRBJ2-7; TRBD2 agrees at 7 bases. V was clipped by 3 bases and J by 0 bases; unmatched bases: 8. This CDR3 spans 16 amino acids. CDR1 is SGHDN, CDR2 FVKESK, per germline. CDR3 nucleotide sequence: TGTGCCAGCAGCCAGCTTGGACTAGACCGCTCCTACGAGCAGTACTTC. Translation gives CASSQLGLDRSYEQYF.